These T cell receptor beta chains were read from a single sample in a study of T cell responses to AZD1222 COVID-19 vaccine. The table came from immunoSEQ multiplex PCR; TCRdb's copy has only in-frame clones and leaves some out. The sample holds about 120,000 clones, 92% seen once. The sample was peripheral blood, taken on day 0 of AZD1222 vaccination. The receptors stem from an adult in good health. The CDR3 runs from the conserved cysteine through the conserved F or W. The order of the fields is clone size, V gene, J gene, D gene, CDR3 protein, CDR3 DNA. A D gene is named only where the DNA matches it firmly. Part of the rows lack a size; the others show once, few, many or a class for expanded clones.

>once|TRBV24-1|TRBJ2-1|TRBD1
CATSSAGTGTFHEQFF
TGTGCCACCAGTTCGGCCGGGACAGGGACTTTCCATGAGCAGTTCTTC
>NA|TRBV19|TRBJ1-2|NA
CASSIEPTYGYTF
TGTGCCAGTAGTATAGAGCCCACCTATGGCTACACCTTC
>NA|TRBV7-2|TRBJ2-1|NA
CASSLVLAGDEQFF
TGTGCCAGCAGCTTAGTACTAGCAGGTGATGAGCAGTTCTTC
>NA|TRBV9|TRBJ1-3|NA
CASSVDAGNTIYF
TGTGCCAGCAGCGTAGATGCTGGAAACACCATATATTTT
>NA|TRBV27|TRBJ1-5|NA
CASRQDPAGNQPQHF
TGTGCCAGCAGGCAGGACCCCGCAGGGAACCAGCCCCAGCATTTT
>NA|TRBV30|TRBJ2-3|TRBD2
CAWSRGLAGGVGLTDTQYF
TGTGCCTGGAGCCGGGGACTAGCGGGAGGAGTGGGGCTCACAGATACGCAGTATTTT
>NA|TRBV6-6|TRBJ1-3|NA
CASSPAPTGALGNTIYF
TGTGCCAGCAGTCCCGCCCCGACGGGGGCGTTGGGAAACACCATATATTTT
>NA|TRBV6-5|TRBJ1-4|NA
CASSSHSTNEKLFF
TGTGCCAGCAGCAGCCATTCAACTAATGAAAAACTGTTTTTT
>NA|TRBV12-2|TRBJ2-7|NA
CASRPTESGRGSREQYF
TGTGCAAGTCGCCCCACGGAATCGGGAAGGGGGTCCCGCGAGCAGTACTTC
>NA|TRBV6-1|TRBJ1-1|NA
CASSDGILMGSTEAFF
TGTGCCAGCAGTGATGGGATCCTTATGGGGAGCACTGAAGCTTTCTTT
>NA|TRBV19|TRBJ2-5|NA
CASGLGGKETQYF
TGTGCCAGTGGATTGGGGGGAAAAGAGACCCAGTACTTC
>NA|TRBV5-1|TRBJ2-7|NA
CASSLGRDISSRGQYF
TGCGCCAGCAGCTTGGGCCGGGACATCTCATCGCGGGGGCAGTACTTC
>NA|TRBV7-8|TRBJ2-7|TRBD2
CASSHFSGIALEQYF
TGTGCCAGCAGCCATTTTAGCGGGATAGCTTTAGAGCAGTACTTC
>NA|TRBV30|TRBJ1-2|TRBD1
CAWTGQAGFGYTF
TGTGCCTGGACGGGACAGGCGGGTTTCGGCTACACCTTC
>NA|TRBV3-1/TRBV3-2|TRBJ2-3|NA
CASSLWGTDTQYF
TGTGCCAGCAGCCTTTGGGGTACAGATACGCAGTATTTT
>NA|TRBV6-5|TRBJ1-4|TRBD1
CASMSTGGPNEKLFF
TGTGCCAGCATGTCCACAGGGGGTCCTAATGAAAAACTGTTTTTT
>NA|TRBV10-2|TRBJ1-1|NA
CASRGLSTEAFF
TGCGCCAGCAGGGGGTTGAGCACTGAAGCTTTCTTT
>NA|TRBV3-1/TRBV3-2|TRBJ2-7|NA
CASSQGQGRTYF
TGTGCCAGCAGCCAAGGGCAGGGAAGGACATACTTC
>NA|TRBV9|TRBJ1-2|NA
CASSAREGGLGYTF
TGTGCCAGCAGCGCCCGTGAGGGAGGCCTTGGCTACACCTTC
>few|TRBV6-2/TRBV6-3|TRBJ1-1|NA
CASSDSDTEAFF
TGTGCCAGCAGTGACAGCGACACTGAAGCTTTCTTT
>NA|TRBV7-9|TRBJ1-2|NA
CASSLGHQFSYGYTF
TGTGCCAGCAGCTTAGGCCACCAGTTTTCCTATGGCTACACCTTC
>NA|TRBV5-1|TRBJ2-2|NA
CASNPSGEGTGELFF
TGCGCCAGCAACCCCTCAGGGGAAGGCACCGGGGAGCTGTTTTTT
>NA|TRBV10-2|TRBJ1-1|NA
CASSVYTEAFF
TGCGCCAGCAGTGTCTACACTGAAGCTTTCTTT
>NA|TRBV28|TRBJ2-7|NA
CASSSRLRGGYEQYF
TGTGCCAGCAGTTCGAGGTTGCGGGGAGGTTACGAGCAGTACTTC
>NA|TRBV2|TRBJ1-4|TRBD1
CASMEDRGLEKLFF
TGTGCCAGCATGGAAGACAGGGGATTAGAAAAACTGTTTTTT
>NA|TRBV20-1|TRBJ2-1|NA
CSALGAPEQFF
TGCAGTGCTCTGGGGGCCCCTGAGCAGTTCTTC
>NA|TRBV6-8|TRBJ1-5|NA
CARLGTAGGDEQKNSNQPQHF
TGTGCCAGACTTGGCACGGCGGGGGGGGACGAGCAAAAAAATAGCAATCAGCCCCAGCATTTT
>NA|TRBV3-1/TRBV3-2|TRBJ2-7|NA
CASSQDPRLEQYF
TGTGCCAGCAGCCAAGATCCTCGTCTAGAGCAGTACTTC
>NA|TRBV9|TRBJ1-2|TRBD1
CASSAQTGGKDGYTF
TGTGCCAGCAGCGCCCAGACAGGGGGAAAAGATGGCTACACCTTC
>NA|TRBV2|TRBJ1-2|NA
CASSEAGIYGYTF
TGTGCCAGCAGTGAAGCAGGGATTTATGGCTACACCTTC
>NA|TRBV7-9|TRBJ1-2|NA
CASSLYSDNYGYTF
TGTGCCAGCAGCTTATACTCCGACAACTATGGCTACACCTTC
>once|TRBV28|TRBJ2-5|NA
CASSFLAGVSETQYF
TGTGCCAGCAGTTTCCTAGCAGGGGTTTCAGAGACCCAGTACTTC
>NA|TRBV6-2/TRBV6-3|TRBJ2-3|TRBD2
CASSYRTGGPSLTDTQYF
TGTGCCAGCAGTTACCGGACGGGAGGGCCCTCTCTCACAGATACGCAGTATTTT
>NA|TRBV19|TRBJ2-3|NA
CASSIRQGTDTQYF
TGTGCCAGTAGTATTCGACAGGGCACAGATACGCAGTATTTT
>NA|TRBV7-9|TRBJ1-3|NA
CASSLAGSGNTIYF
TGTGCCAGCAGCTTAGCAGGCTCTGGAAACACCATATATTTT
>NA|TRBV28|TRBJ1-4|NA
CASSLGSMGEKLFF
TGTGCCAGCAGCCTCGGGTCCATGGGAGAAAAACTGTTTTTT
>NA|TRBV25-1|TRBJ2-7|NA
CASISTPGFEQYF
TGTGCCAGCATCTCAACCCCGGGGTTCGAGCAGTACTTC
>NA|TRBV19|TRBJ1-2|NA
CASSIALMLEYHGYTF
TGTGCCAGTAGTATAGCCCTGATGCTTGAGTACCATGGCTACACCTTC
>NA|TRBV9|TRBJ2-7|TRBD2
CASSPTPSGRTGYEQYF
TGTGCCAGCAGCCCAACCCCTAGCGGGAGGACGGGCTACGAGCAGTACTTC
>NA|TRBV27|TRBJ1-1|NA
CASSLSPNTEAFF
TGTGCCAGCAGTTTATCCCCAAACACTGAAGCTTTCTTT
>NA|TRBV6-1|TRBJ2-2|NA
CASSDKDTGELFF
TGTGCCAGCAGTGATAAGGACACCGGGGAGCTGTTTTTT
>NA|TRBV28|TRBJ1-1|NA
CASGGAEGTEAFF
TGTGCCAGCGGGGGGGCCGAGGGCACTGAAGCTTTCTTT
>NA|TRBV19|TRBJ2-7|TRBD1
CASSIDRDANYEQYF
TGTGCCAGTAGTATCGACAGGGATGCCAACTACGAGCAGTACTTC
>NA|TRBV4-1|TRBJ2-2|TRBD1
CASSLGRTGVAGELFF
TGCGCCAGCAGCCTCGGGCGCACAGGGGTAGCCGGGGAGCTGTTTTTT
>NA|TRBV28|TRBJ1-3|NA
CASSRRGNTIYF
TGTGCCAGCAGCCGGCGGGGAAACACCATATATTTT
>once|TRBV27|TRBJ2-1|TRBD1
CASSLSGTARGNEQFF
TGTGCCAGCAGTTTATCAGGGACAGCGAGGGGCAATGAGCAGTTCTTC
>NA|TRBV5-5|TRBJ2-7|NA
CASSLARGGKVYEQYF
TGTGCCAGCAGCTTGGCCAGGGGAGGGAAGGTATACGAGCAGTACTTC
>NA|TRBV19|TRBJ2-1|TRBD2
CASSERGLSYNEQFF
TGTGCCAGTAGTGAGCGGGGTCTCTCCTACAATGAGCAGTTCTTC
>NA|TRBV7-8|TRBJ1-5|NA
CASSLVGQGRNQPQHF
TGTGCCAGCAGCTTAGTTGGGCAGGGCCGGAATCAGCCCCAGCATTTT